The 22 T cell receptor beta chains given below trace back to one sample, sequenced in a study of control samples from healthy donors and cancer patients. TCRdb's table, derived via immunoSEQ multiplex PCR, lists solely in-frame clones and lacks some. Counted here are under 200,000 clones, just under 95% occurring once; the ten biggest clones make up about 4%. Specimen: blood. These receptors were obtained from a woman between 55 and 75 years old in good health.

The rearrangement uses TRBV6-5 and TRBJ1-4; D is undetermined. The CDR3 covers 13 residues. V lost 3 bases to trimming and J lost 7 bases, with 9 bases between them. Germline CDR1 and CDR2: MNHEY and SVGAGI. CDR3 DNA: TGTGCCAGCAGTTATCGGGTTGCTGAAAAACTGTTTTTT. This gives the protein CASSYRVAEKLFF.

In the case of this clone: At the DNA level, this CDR3 is encoded by other sequences in the same sample as well. The rearrangement links TRBV12-3 or TRBV12-4 to TRBJ2-5; D gene uncertain. Trimming took 3 bases from V and 5 from J, leaving 4 bases between them. The CDR3 contains 11 residues. The CDR3 coding sequence is TGTGCCAGCAGTTTGCGGGAGACCCAGTACTTC. It codes for CASSLRETQYF.

The V and J genes are TRBV18 and TRBJ2-7, with D possibly TRBD2 on 6 matching bases. Trimming shortened V by 4 bases and J by 0 bases, and 13 bases separated the two germline ends. Germline CDR1 reads KGHSH; CDR2 reads LQKENI. This CDR3 spans 15 amino acids. This CDR3 is CASSLGTSSSYEQYF. The CDR3 DNA follows: TGTGCCAGCTCACTCGGGACTTCCAGCTCCTACGAGCAGTACTTC.

The chain carries TRBV6-1 and TRBJ1-2; perhaps TRBD1 as D (5 bases). Germline-derived CDR1 and CDR2 are MNHNS and SASEGT. This CDR3 has 16 residues. Between the trimmed V and J ends, which lost 4 bases and 0 bases, there was a span of 15 bases. The CDR3 loop reads CASSAPAGQTNYGYTF. The CDR3 nucleotides are TGTGCCAGCAGTGCCCCGGCAGGACAAACTAACTATGGCTACACCTTC.

The chain's CDR3 is CASSLGLAGDTYQETQYF. CDR3 DNA: TGTGCCAGCAGCTTGGGGCTAGCGGGGGACACGTACCAAGAGACCCAGTACTTC. The J gene is TRBJ2-5, the V gene TRBV5-4, with 10 bases that match TRBD2. J lost 0 bases, V lost 0 bases, and 8 bases had no gene match. There are 18 residues in the CDR3. Germline-derived CDR1 and CDR2 are SGHNT and YYREEE (reference sequence).

This clone came up once. The rearrangement uses TRBV12-3 or TRBV12-4 and TRBJ1-2, with 7 positions matching TRBD1. Trimming removed 5 bases from V and 11 bases from J; junction bases left unmatched: 8. The CDR3 is 12 amino acids. CDR3 sequence reads: CASSRWGQSYTF. The CDR3 DNA is TGTGCCAGCAGTCGGTGGGGACAGTCGTACACCTTC.

This sequence joins TRBV7-9 and TRBJ1-2, with D uncertain. The CDR3 covers 12 residues. Trimming took off 2 bases at V and 2 bases at J, with 3 bases between the two ends. CDR1 and CDR2 from the germline V gene are SEHNR and FQNEAQ (reference sequence). CDR3 residues: CASSLPNYGYTF. CDR3 coding DNA: TGTGCCAGCAGCTTACCGAACTATGGCTACACCTTC.

V usage is TRBV15 and J usage is TRBJ1-2; D is perhaps TRBD1 (6 bases). Trimming removed 1 base at V and 7 bases at J, with 19 bases between. The CDR3 loop spans 16 amino acids. The V gene's germline CDR1 is LNHNV and CDR2 YYDKDF (reference sequence). This CDR3 reads CATSRVVGRGVIGYTF. DNA of the CDR3: TGTGCCACCAGCAGAGTGGTGGGCAGGGGAGTAATTGGCTACACCTTC.

This clone was recorded only once. This chain links TRBV11-2 with TRBJ1-1, with a possible D match to TRBD1 (5 bases). CDR3 length equals 16 residues. Germline V gene sequence: CDR1 SGHAT, CDR2 FQNNGV. V lost 4 bases to trimming and J lost 4 bases, with 19 bases between them. The CDR3 bases are TGTGCCAGCAGCTCCCTCACAGGTTCAGCGTCCACTGAAGCTTTCTTT. Protein: CASSSLTGSASTEAFF.

This clone was seen only a few times. The sample has other DNA sequences that encode this CDR3 too. This rearrangement joins TRBV11-2 to TRBJ2-1; weak D call: TRBD1 (5 bases). The CDR3 has 13 residues. V dropped 1 base and J dropped 5 bases, with 6 bases sitting between them. From germline, CDR1 is SGHAT and CDR2 FQNNGV. CDR3 sequence (DNA): TGTGCCAGCAGCTTAGGACAGAACAATGAGCAGTTCTTC. This codes for CASSLGQNNEQFF.

The gene calls are TRBV5-6 and TRBJ1-1, with D uncertain. This CDR3 is built from 11 residues. Trimming pared 0 bases from V and 4 bases from J, leaving 1 base between. CDR1 is SGHDT, CDR2 YYEEEE, per germline. The CDR3 spells CASSLATEAFF. The CDR3, as DNA: TGTGCCAGCAGCTTGGCCACTGAAGCTTTCTTT. Variable domain in full (rest from reference TRBV5-6 and TRBJ1-1): DAGVTQSPTHLIKTRGQQVTLRCSPKSGHDTVSWYQQALGQGPQFIFQYYEEEERQRGNFPDRFSGHQFPNYSSELNVNALLLGDSALYLCASSLATEAFFGQGTRLTVV.

The rearrangement links TRBV6-2 or TRBV6-3 to TRBJ1-1; no reliable D call. Per the germline V gene, CDR1 is MNHEY and CDR2 is SVGEGT. Trimming removed 0 bases from V and 4 bases from J, with 9 bases in between. The length of the CDR3 is 14 residues. The CDR3: CASSYSLGITEAFF. The CDR3 coding sequence is TGTGCCAGCAGTTACTCTCTGGGGATCACTGAAGCTTTCTTT.

V usage is TRBV27 and J usage is TRBJ1-5, with TRBD1 matching 8 bases. The trim removed 5 bases at V and 5 bases at J, leaving 8 bases unmatched. Per the germline V gene, CDR1 is MNHEY and CDR2 is SMNVEV (reference sequence). The CDR3 consists of 15 residues. As DNA, the CDR3 is TGTGCCAGCAGTCGACGGGGACAGGAATATCAGCCCCAGCATTTT. Its translation: CASSRRGQEYQPQHF.

This clone was recorded once. The sample holds other DNA sequences that translate to the same CDR3. This sequence joins TRBV10-1 and TRBJ1-6; D is unresolved. V lost 2 bases, J lost 0 bases, and 2 bases lay in between. This CDR3 has 14 amino acids. The germline V gene encodes CDR1 WNHNN and CDR2 SYGVQD (reference sequence). This CDR3 is CASSEGSYNSPLHF. In DNA, the CDR3 is TGCGCCAGCAGTGAGGGCTCCTATAATTCACCCCTCCACTTT.

The V call is TRBV20-1, the J call TRBJ1-1, with D perhaps matching TRBD1 (5 bases). Germline V gene sequence: CDR1 DFQATT, CDR2 SNEGSKA (reference sequence). V lost 4 bases to trimming and J lost 1 base, with 10 bases between them. The length of the CDR3 is 13 residues. The CDR3 protein is CSATEGWNTEAFF. CDR3 in DNA: TGCAGTGCTACTGAGGGGTGGAACACTGAAGCTTTCTTT.

The chain links TRBV12-3 or TRBV12-4 to TRBJ2-3; D perhaps matches TRBD2 (5 bases). Trimming shortened V by 0 bases and J by 8 bases, and 9 bases separated the two germline ends. The CDR3 contains 13 residues. CDR3 in amino acids: CASSLARAGTQYF. The DNA of the CDR3 is TGTGCCAGCAGTTTAGCGAGGGCGGGTACGCAGTATTTT.

The J gene is TRBJ1-2, the V gene TRBV15; 7 bases align to TRBD1. The V segment lost 2 bases and the J segment 7 bases; nucleotides outside the gene matches: 10. The CDR3 spans 15 residues. CDR1 and CDR2 from the germline V gene are LNHNV and YYDKDF (reference sequence). This CDR3 reads CATSRHKTGLLGYTF. CDR3 nucleotides: TGTGCCACCAGCAGACATAAGACAGGGCTTCTTGGCTACACCTTC.

V and J are TRBV3-1 (or the pseudogene TRBV3-2) and TRBJ2-2, with 9 positions matching TRBD1. Germline loops: CDR1 LGHDT, CDR2 YNNKEL (reference sequence). This CDR3 has 15 amino acids. V shed 3 bases and J 4 bases; nucleotides not matched to a gene: 3. The CDR3 sequence: CASSQGQGTTGELFF. DNA for the CDR3: TGTGCCAGCAGCCAGGGACAGGGAACCACCGGGGAGCTGTTTTTT.

This CDR3 reads CASSIAGGNTEAFF. The CDR3 nucleotides read TGTGCCAGTAGTATAGCCGGGGGGAACACTGAAGCTTTCTTT. The gene calls are TRBV19 and TRBJ1-1; tentative D call: TRBD1 (5 bases). This CDR3 has 14 residues. With 1 base removed from V and 1 base from J, the gap between germline ends came to 7 bases. Germline CDR1 and CDR2: LNHDA and SQIVND (reference sequence).

This chain uses TRBV4-2 with TRBJ1-2; no reliable D call. Germline lookup yields CDR1 LGHNA and CDR2 YNFKEQ. Trimming pared 4 bases from V and 0 bases from J, leaving 15 bases between. This CDR3 spans 16 amino acids. CDR3 DNA sequence: TGTGCCAGCAGCCTCGGTCAGGCCCAAGCTAACTATGGCTACACCTTC. Amino acid sequence: CASSLGQAQANYGYTF.

The chain combines TRBV19 with TRBJ1-5; D not resolved. Germline loops: CDR1 LNHDA, CDR2 SQIVND (reference sequence). Between the trimmed V and J ends, which lost 10 bases and 6 bases, there was a span of 16 bases. The CDR3 runs 13 residues. CDR3: CATRRDGGQPQHF. DNA of the CDR3: TGTGCCACTAGGCGCGATGGTGGTCAGCCCCAGCATTTT.

The chain uses TRBV19 and TRBJ2-7; D may be TRBD1 or TRBD2 (5 bases each). Germline-derived CDR1 and CDR2 are LNHDA and SQIVND (reference sequence). Trimming cost V 3 bases and J 0 bases, with 12 bases left between them. The CDR3 runs to 15 residues. CDR3 sequence reads: CASSIISGSSYEQYF. In nucleotides, the CDR3 is TGTGCCAGTAGTATTATTTCAGGGAGCTCCTACGAGCAGTACTTC.